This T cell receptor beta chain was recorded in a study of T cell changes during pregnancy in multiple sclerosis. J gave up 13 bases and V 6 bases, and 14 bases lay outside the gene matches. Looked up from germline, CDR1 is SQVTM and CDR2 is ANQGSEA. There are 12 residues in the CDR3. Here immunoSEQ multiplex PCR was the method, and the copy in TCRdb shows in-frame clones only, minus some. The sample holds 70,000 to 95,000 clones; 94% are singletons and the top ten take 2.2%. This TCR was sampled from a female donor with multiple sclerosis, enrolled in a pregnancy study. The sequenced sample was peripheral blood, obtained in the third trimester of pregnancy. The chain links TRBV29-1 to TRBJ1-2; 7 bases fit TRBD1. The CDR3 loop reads CSVHRDSRFLTF. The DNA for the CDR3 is TGCAGCGTCCATAGGGACAGTAGGTTTCTCACCTTC.